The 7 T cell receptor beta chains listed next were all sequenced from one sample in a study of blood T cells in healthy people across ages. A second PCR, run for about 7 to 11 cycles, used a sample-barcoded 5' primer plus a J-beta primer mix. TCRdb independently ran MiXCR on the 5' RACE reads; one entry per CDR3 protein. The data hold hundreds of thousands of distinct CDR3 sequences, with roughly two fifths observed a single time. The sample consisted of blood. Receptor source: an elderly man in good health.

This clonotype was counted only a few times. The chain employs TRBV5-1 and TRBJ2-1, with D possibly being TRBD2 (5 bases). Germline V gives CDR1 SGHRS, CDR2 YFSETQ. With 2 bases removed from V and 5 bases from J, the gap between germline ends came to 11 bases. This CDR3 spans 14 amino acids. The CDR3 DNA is TGCGCCAGCAGCTTCGGGGTGTCAGACAATGAGCAGTTCTTC. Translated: CASSFGVSDNEQFF.

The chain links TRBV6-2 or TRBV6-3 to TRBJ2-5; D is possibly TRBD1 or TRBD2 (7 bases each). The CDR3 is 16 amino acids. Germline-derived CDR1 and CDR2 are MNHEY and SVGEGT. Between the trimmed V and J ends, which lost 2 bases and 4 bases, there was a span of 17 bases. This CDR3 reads CASSYPLGGGSETQYF. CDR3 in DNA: TGTGCCAGCAGTTACCCCCTGGGAGGGGGCTCAGAGACCCAGTACTTC.

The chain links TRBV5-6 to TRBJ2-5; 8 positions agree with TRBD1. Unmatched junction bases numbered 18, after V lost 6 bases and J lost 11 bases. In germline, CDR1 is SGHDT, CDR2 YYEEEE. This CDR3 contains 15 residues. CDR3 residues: CASTVGQDSYNEQYF. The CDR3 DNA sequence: TGTGCCAGCACTGTGGGACAGGATTCCTACAATGAGCAGTACTTC.

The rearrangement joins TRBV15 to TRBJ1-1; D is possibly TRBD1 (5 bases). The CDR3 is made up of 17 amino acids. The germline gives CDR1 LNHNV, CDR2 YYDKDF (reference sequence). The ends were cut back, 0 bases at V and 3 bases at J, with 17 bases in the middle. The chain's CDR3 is CATSRDRRGLDDTEAFF. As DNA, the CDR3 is TGTGCCACCAGCAGAGATAGGAGGGGCCTCGACGACACTGAAGCTTTCTTT. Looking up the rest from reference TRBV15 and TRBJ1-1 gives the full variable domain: DAMVIQNPRYQVTQFGKPVTLSCSQTLNHNVMYWYQQKSSQAPKLLFHYYDKDFNNEADTPDNFQSRRPNTSFCFLDIRSPGLGDTAMYLCATSRDRRGLDDTEAFFGQGTRLTVV.

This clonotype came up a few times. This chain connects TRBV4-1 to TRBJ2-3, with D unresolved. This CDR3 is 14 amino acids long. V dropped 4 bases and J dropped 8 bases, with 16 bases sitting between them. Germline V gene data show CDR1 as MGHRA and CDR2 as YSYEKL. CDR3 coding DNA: TGCGCCAGCAGCCCCCCCCATTCCATAGGTACGCAGTATTTT. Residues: CASSPPHSIGTQYF.

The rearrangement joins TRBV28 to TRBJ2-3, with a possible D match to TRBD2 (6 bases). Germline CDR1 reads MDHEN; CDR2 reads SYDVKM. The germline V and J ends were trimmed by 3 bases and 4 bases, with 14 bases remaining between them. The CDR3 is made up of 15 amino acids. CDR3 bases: TGTGCCAGCAGTTTCTCGGGAGTTCGCTCAGATACGCAGTATTTT. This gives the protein CASSFSGVRSDTQYF.

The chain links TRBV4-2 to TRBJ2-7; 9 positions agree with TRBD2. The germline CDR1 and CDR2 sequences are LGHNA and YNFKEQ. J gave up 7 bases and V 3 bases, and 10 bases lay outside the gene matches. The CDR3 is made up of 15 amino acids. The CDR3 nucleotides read TGTGCCAGCAGCCATGCGGGAGGGCCCGGAAATGAGCAGTACTTC. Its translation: CASSHAGGPGNEQYF.